This TCR beta chain was identified during a study of T cells in Graves' hyperthyroidism and ophthalmopathy. V was clipped by 3 bases and J by 6 bases; unmatched bases: 3. The CDR3 spans 14 residues. Germline V gene data show CDR1 as SGHAT and CDR2 as FQDESV (reference sequence). There are many counts of this clonotype. Calling Graves' hyperthyroidism stable meant ophthalmopathy did not progress within 18 months. Researchers amplified the TCR beta CDR3 regions from RNA transcripts. Primed by the HTBI set, a first-round RT-PCR was run on the TCR CDR3. TCRdb passed the multiplex PCR reads through MiXCR, listing each CDR3 protein once. The repertoire holds hundreds of thousands of distinct CDR3 sequences, 12% to 15% seen once, with about a tenth in the top ten.

The source of this sequence is a woman younger than 35 with Graves' hyperthyroidism. The sample comprised blood. The chain uses TRBV11-1 and TRBJ2-3; 10 bases match TRBD1. The CDR3, as DNA: TGTGCCAGCAGCTTGGGGACAGGGGTGGATACGCAGTATTTT. Its protein product is CASSLGTGVDTQYF.